The source of this T cell receptor beta chain is a study of CD8+CD57+ T cells in acquired aplastic anemia. Across the whole study: Quantities of DNA derived from sorted CD4+ and CD8+ cells averaged approximately 3 ug. Healthy donors yielded 8.5 million to 13 million CD4+ cell reads on average. Study-wide findings and caveats: Patients and controls shared approximately 30 CD8+ CDR3 sequences. CD8+ Simpson's diversity showed no significant patient-control difference.

Germline CDR1 reads SEHNR; CDR2 reads FQNEAQ (reference sequence). This CDR3 has 14 amino acids. V lost 4 bases and J 4 bases, leaving 13 bases between the germline ends. At least ten counts were recorded for this clonotype. What it binds is not known. CDR3 and TCR beta VDJ profiling relied on genomic DNA as the template. TCRdb fed the reads into MiXCR, producing one record per CDR3 protein. There are about 190,000 distinct CDR3 sequences in the sample; about half occur only once, and roughly 15% lies in the top ten. This TCR derives from a human donor in good health, serving as a control. J is TRBJ1-1 and V is TRBV7-9; D is possibly TRBD1 (5 bases). Sequencing was carried out using sorted CD4+, CD8+, or CD8+CD57+ T cells (not recorded which) from PBMCs. CDR3 DNA: TGTGCCAGCAGCTCCCGGGACGGGACCACTGAAGCTTTCTTT. It encodes CASSSRDGTTEAFF.